A selection of T cell receptor beta chains follows, all from one sample in a study of blood T cell repertoires in COVID-19. Sequencing used immunoSEQ multiplex PCR; TCRdb keeps in-frame clones, though not all of them. The sample holds more than 90,000 clones, 72% seen once. The sample comprised peripheral blood. The receptor source for this set is a woman aged 55-70 years in a cohort sampled during active or convalescent COVID-19. Both conserved end residues are part of each CDR3. The order of the fields is V gene, D gene, J gene, CDR3 protein. A D gene is named only where the DNA matches it firmly.

V: TRBV7-8
D: NA
J: TRBJ1-6
CDR3: CASSRSDRDNSPLHF

V: TRBV29-1
D: NA
J: TRBJ1-2
CDR3: CSVDLVVGAHGYTF

V: TRBV7-2
D: NA
J: TRBJ1-3
CDR3: CASRTPSSGNTIYF

V: TRBV3-1/TRBV3-2
D: TRBD1
J: TRBJ1-5
CDR3: CASSRQGGQPQHF

V: TRBV15
D: TRBD2
J: TRBJ2-3
CDR3: CATSRAASGGGDTQYF

V: TRBV7-9
D: TRBD1
J: TRBJ1-4
CDR3: CASSFQTGGNEKLFF

V: TRBV21-1
D: NA
J: TRBJ1-1
CDR3: CASSSRQPRLNTEAFF

V: TRBV6-1
D: NA
J: TRBJ2-2
CDR3: CASSETVWRVGTGELFF

V: TRBV9
D: TRBD2
J: TRBJ2-2
CDR3: CASSVVASGGSGELFF

V: TRBV6-5
D: NA
J: TRBJ2-7
CDR3: CASSSPRGRSYEQYF

V: TRBV7-9
D: NA
J: TRBJ1-4
CDR3: CASSLAQSFDEKLFF

V: TRBV28
D: NA
J: TRBJ2-7
CDR3: CASSPRTPGEQYF

V: TRBV15
D: NA
J: TRBJ1-2
CDR3: CATSRDRHTTNYGYTF

V: TRBV10-1
D: TRBD1
J: TRBJ2-7
CDR3: CASNRRQGYEQYF

V: TRBV27
D: NA
J: TRBJ2-6
CDR3: CASRDRLVAGANVLTF

V: TRBV4-1
D: NA
J: TRBJ1-4
CDR3: CASSQTTRGRSNEKLFF

V: TRBV5-1
D: NA
J: TRBJ1-1
CDR3: CASRQTGLGTEAFF

V: TRBV9
D: NA
J: TRBJ1-3
CDR3: CASSVGDIGYSSGNTIYF

V: TRBV28
D: NA
J: TRBJ2-7
CDR3: CASSSSSQGSYEQYF

V: TRBV6-6
D: TRBD1
J: TRBJ2-7
CDR3: CASSPGTGLVEQYF

V: TRBV10-3
D: TRBD2
J: TRBJ2-3
CDR3: CAIRAGLGPTDTQYF

V: TRBV6-2/TRBV6-3
D: NA
J: TRBJ2-1
CDR3: CASSRHESSYNEQFF

V: TRBV4-1
D: NA
J: TRBJ1-5
CDR3: CASSPRLSNQPQHF

V: TRBV15
D: NA
J: TRBJ1-1
CDR3: CATSRGGGDTEAFF

V: TRBV9
D: NA
J: TRBJ1-3
CDR3: CASSPSPGNGNTIYF

V: TRBV7-3
D: TRBD2
J: TRBJ2-5
CDR3: CASSSRLAGGPVQETQYF

V: TRBV19
D: TRBD1
J: TRBJ2-5
CDR3: CASSPGTGWGETQYF

V: TRBV24-1
D: TRBD1
J: TRBJ1-6
CDR3: CATSDRQGDNSPLHF

V: TRBV5-1
D: TRBD1
J: TRBJ2-7
CDR3: CASSFGQDSYEQYF

V: TRBV9
D: TRBD2
J: TRBJ2-1
CDR3: CASSVGGGGPYNEQFF

V: TRBV30
D: TRBD2
J: TRBJ2-2
CDR3: CAWSLRAGGFGELFF

V: TRBV19
D: NA
J: TRBJ1-5
CDR3: CASYLPGHVSQPQHF

V: TRBV27
D: TRBD2
J: TRBJ2-4
CDR3: CASRGGSTWVAKNIQYF

V: TRBV3-1/TRBV3-2
D: NA
J: TRBJ1-2
CDR3: CASSQEGRGGYTF

V: TRBV3-1/TRBV3-2
D: TRBD1
J: TRBJ1-1
CDR3: CASITKGGAGEAFF

V: TRBV6-6
D: NA
J: TRBJ2-7
CDR3: CASSQTPISQGSYEQYF

V: TRBV5-1
D: NA
J: TRBJ1-6
CDR3: CASSRSRDTNSPLHF

V: TRBV5-6
D: TRBD1
J: TRBJ1-2
CDR3: CASSETGDPYGYTF

V: TRBV18
D: TRBD1
J: TRBJ1-6
CDR3: CASARDRGDSPLHF

V: TRBV5-1
D: TRBD1
J: TRBJ1-4
CDR3: CASSLGQGASEKLFF

V: TRBV7-9
D: NA
J: TRBJ2-1
CDR3: CASRTILAGEQFF

V: TRBV7-9
D: NA
J: TRBJ2-2
CDR3: CASSFVWTGELFF

V: TRBV7-6
D: TRBD1
J: TRBJ1-1
CDR3: CASSKGQGTEAFF

V: TRBV9
D: NA
J: TRBJ2-7
CDR3: CASSVGQSYEQYF

V: TRBV18
D: NA
J: TRBJ1-1
CDR3: CASSPLRDTEAFF

V: TRBV5-1
D: TRBD1
J: TRBJ1-3
CDR3: CASSSGGAGNTIYF

V: TRBV7-2
D: NA
J: TRBJ2-5
CDR3: CAGRGLGETQYF

V: TRBV5-1
D: NA
J: TRBJ2-7
CDR3: CASSLGGAPYEQYF

V: TRBV7-8
D: NA
J: TRBJ2-3
CDR3: CASSYRAVTDTQYF

V: TRBV27
D: TRBD1
J: TRBJ2-2
CDR3: CASSLKTGWNTGELFF

V: TRBV7-2
D: TRBD1
J: TRBJ1-2
CDR3: CASSLGTGVLVYGYTF